The clone carrying this T cell receptor beta chain was seen a handful of times. These data belong to a study of shared clonotypes between healthy human individuals. Clones were sequenced by immunoSEQ multiplex PCR, and TCRdb holds only the in-frame ones, with some missing. The sample consists of 550,000 to 850,000 clones, approximately 77% of them appearing once. Trimming removed 3 bases from V and 0 bases from J, with 12 bases in between. This CDR3 is 15 amino acids long. Germline V gives CDR1 SGDLS, CDR2 YYNGEE. Sequences were obtained from memory CD4+ T cells sorted from blood. Noted subset: CD45RA-negative fraction. This clonotype originated in a woman aged 25 to 39 in good health. The chain carries TRBV9 and TRBJ1-2; D gene uncertain. CDR3 DNA: TGTGCCAGCAGCGAAAGCCCGGCAGCTAACTATGGCTACACCTTC. Protein: CASSESPAANYGYTF.